A single TCR beta chain is shown here with its context. Its antigen is not known. This entry is derived from a study of CD8+CD57+ T cells in acquired aplastic anemia. Background on the study: The sorted CD4+ and CD8+ cells yielded an average approximately 3 ug of DNA. Whole-study results and caveats: In common between the patients and the controls were twenty-nine CD8+ CDR3 sequences.

The template used for profiling TCR beta VDJ and CDR3 was genomic DNA. TCRdb redid the calling of the reads with MiXCR, one entry per CDR3 protein. The sample has roughly 180,000 distinct CDR3 sequences, around 66% seen once. Input material: sorted CD4+, CD8+, or CD8+CD57+ T cells (not recorded which) from PBMCs. This TCR derives from a human donor with severe aplastic anemia or a healthy control (not recorded which).

Here the CDR3 DNA reads TGTGCCAGCAGCTATGACAGGGGGCTCGAGCAGTACTTC. Its protein is CASSYDRGLEQYF. The J gene is TRBJ2-7, the V gene TRBV2; 10 bases agree with TRBD1. V trimming: 6 bases; J trimming: 6 bases; junction bases outside the gene matches: 5. CDR3 length: 13 amino acids. Germline V gene sequence: CDR1 SNHLY, CDR2 FYNNEI.